The TCR beta chain described here comes from a study of cytomegalovirus exposure and HLA in healthy donors. Study summary: Clustering assigned 81% of the approximately 370 genotyped donors to the Caucasian-associated ancestry cluster. General study findings and limits: In a later analysis, several top co-occurrence clusters appeared linked to parvovirus B19, influenza, CMV and Epstein-Barr virus. Rare TCR sequences dominated, though some public TCRs recurred in many donors.

The primer mix had 60 Vbeta and 13 Jbeta primers. The data were produced by immunoSEQ multiplex PCR, yet TCRdb's version contains in-frame clones alone and is incomplete. The listing records 140,000 to 150,000 clones. A note on this clone: The target antigen is unknown.

This CDR3 spans 14 amino acids. Germline V lookup: CDR1 MRHNA, CDR2 SNTAGT. Losses at the gene ends were 10 bases for V and 6 bases for J; bases not matched to a gene: 13. Those who donated were healthy bone marrow donors. The clonotype comes from a male donor in good health and CMV-seronegative. Sequencing input: PBMCs. V is TRBV6-4 and J is TRBJ2-7; 9 bases align to TRBD1. The CDR3 sequence: CANFERTGDGEQYF. CDR3 coding DNA: TGTGCCAACTTCGAAAGGACAGGGGACGGCGAGCAGTACTTC.